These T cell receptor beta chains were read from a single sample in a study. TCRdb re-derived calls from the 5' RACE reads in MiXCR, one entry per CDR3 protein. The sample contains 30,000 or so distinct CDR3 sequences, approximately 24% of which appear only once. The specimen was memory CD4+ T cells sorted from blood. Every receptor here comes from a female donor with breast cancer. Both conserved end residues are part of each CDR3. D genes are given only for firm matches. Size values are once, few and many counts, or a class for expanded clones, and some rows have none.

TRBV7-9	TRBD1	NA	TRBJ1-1	CARLDAGQGRGGFF	TGTGCCAGACTGGACGCGGGACAGGGTAGAGGTGGTTTCTTT
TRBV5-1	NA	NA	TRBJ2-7	CASSWTGRDPGQYF	TGCGCCAGCAGCTGGACGGGACGCGACCCGGGGCAGTACTTC
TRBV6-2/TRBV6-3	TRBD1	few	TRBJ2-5	CAIRPPGGETQYF	TGTGCCATCCGACCCCCAGGGGGAGAGACCCAGTACTTC
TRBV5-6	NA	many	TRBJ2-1	CASSLAWGSSYNEQFF	TGTGCCAGCAGCTTGGCGTGGGGAAGCTCCTACAATGAGCAGTTCTTC
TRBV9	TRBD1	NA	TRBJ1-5	CASSRGQGAWQPQHF	TGTGCCAGCAGTAGGGGACAGGGGGCTTGGCAGCCCCAGCATTTT
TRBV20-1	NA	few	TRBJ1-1	CSAVGLGEAFF	TGCAGTGCAGTAGGTCTCGGTGAAGCTTTCTTT
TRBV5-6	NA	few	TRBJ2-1	CASSLAGSTSYNEQFF	TGTGCCAGCAGCTTGGCGGGGTCGACCTCCTACAATGAGCAGTTCTTC
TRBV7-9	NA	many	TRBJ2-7	CASSLYDTFSYEQYF	TGTGCCAGCAGCCTCTACGATACTTTTTCCTACGAGCAGTACTTC
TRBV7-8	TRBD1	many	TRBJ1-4	CASSSAGTGGEKLFF	TGTGCCAGCAGTTCCGCCGGGACAGGGGGTGAAAAACTGTTTTTT
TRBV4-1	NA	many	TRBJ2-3	CASSQGRGELTDTQYF	TGCGCCAGCAGCCAAGGGAGGGGTGAGCTGACAGATACGCAGTATTTT
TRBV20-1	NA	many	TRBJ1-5	CSADFQPRGNQPQHF	TGCAGTGCCGACTTTCAACCACGGGGCAATCAGCCCCAGCATTTT
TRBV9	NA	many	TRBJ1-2	CASTTGPGIYGYTF	TGTGCCAGCACCACAGGGCCGGGGATTTATGGCTACACCTTC
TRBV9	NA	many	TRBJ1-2	CASSAVVASVYGYTF	TGTGCCAGCAGCGCCGTCGTGGCGAGTGTCTATGGCTACACCTTC
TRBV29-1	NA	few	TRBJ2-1	CSVNSLTDEQFF	TGCAGCGTGAATAGCCTGACCGATGAGCAGTTCTTC
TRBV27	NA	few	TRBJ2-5	CASSRYPTGWETQYF	TGTGCCAGCAGTCGTTATCCAACAGGGTGGGAGACCCAGTACTTC
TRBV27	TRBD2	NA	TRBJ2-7	CASAPGGGYEQYF	TGTGCCAGCGCCCCTGGGGGGGGCTACGAGCAGTACTTC
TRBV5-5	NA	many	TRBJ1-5	CASSLFPYSNQPQHF	TGTGCCAGCAGCTTGTTTCCTTATAGCAATCAGCCCCAGCATTTT
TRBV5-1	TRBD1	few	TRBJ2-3	CASSLGQGSDTQYF	TGCGCCAGCAGCTTAGGACAGGGGTCGGATACGCAGTATTTT
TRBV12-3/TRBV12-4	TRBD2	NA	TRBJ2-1	CASRLAGGPNNEQFF	TGTGCCAGCAGACTAGCGGGAGGGCCGAACAATGAGCAGTTCTTC
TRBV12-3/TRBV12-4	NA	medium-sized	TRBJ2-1	CASSRRGYNEQFF	TGTGCCAGCAGCAGGCGGGGCTACAATGAGCAGTTCTTC
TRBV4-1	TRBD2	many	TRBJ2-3	CASSQDPSGPTDTQYF	TGCGCCAGCAGCCAAGATCCTAGCGGCCCCACAGATACGCAGTATTTT
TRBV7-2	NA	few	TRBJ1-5	CASSSQGGNQPQHF	TGTGCCAGCAGCTCCCAGGGTGGCAATCAGCCCCAGCATTTT
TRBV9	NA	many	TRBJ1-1	CASSRGGDEAFF	TGTGCCAGCAGCCGTGGAGGGGATGAAGCTTTCTTT
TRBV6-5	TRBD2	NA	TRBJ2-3	CASRPSGTIPDTQYF	TGTGCCAGCAGACCTAGCGGGACGATCCCAGATACGCAGTATTTT
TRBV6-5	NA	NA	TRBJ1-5	CASSYSGSGGQETQHF	TGTGCCAGCAGTTACTCAGGGAGCGGGGGACAAGAGACCCAGCATTTT
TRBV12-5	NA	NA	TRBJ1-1	CASGPGSTEAFF	TGTGCTAGTGGCCCAGGGTCTACTGAAGCTTTCTTT
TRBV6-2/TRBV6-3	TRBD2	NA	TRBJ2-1	CASSYVAGGFDPNEQFF	TGTGCCAGCAGTTACGTAGCGGGGGGCTTTGACCCAAACGAGCAGTTCTTC
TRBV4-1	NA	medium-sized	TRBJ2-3	CASGGQRADTQYF	TGCGCCAGCGGGGGTCAGCGGGCAGATACGCAGTATTTT
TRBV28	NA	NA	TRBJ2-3	CASRDFSDTQYF	TGTGCCAGCAGGGACTTTTCAGATACGCAGTATTTT
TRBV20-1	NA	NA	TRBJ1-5	CGAGDYADGSNQPQHF	TGCGGTGCTGGAGACTACGCCGACGGTAGCAATCAGCCCCAGCATTTT
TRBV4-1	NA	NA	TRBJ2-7	CASSHRSPSYEQYF	TGCGCCAGCAGCCACCGCAGTCCCTCCTACGAGCAGTACTTC
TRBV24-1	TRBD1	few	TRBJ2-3	CATSPSGGKSTDTQYF	TGTGCCACCAGTCCATCAGGGGGAAAAAGCACAGATACGCAGTATTTT
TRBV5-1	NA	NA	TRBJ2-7	CASSLAPPVYEQYF	TGCGCCAGCAGCCTAGCGCCCCCGGTCTACGAGCAGTACTTC
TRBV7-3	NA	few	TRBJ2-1	CASSLSRTGEQFF	TGTGCCAGCAGCTTAAGCAGGACCGGTGAGCAGTTCTTC
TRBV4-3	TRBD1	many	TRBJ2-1	CASSLGQGVYNEQFF	TGCGCCAGCAGCCTCGGACAGGGAGTCTACAATGAGCAGTTCTTC
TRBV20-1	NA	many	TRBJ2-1	CSAAQTVPSYDNEQFF	TGCAGTGCTGCCCAGACAGTCCCGAGTTACGACAATGAGCAGTTCTTC
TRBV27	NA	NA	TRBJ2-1	CASSLSHYNEQFF	TGTGCCAGCAGTTTGAGTCACTACAATGAGCAGTTCTTC
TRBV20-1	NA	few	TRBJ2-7	CSARFRGAGPYEQYF	TGCAGTGCTAGATTTCGGGGGGCAGGGCCCTACGAGCAGTACTTC
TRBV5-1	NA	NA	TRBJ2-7	CASSLVRHVYEQYF	TGCGCCAGCAGCTTGGTCCGCCACGTCTACGAGCAGTACTTC
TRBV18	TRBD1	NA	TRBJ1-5	CASSPGGGVNQPQHF	TGTGCCAGCTCACCAGGAGGGGGCGTCAATCAGCCCCAGCATTTT
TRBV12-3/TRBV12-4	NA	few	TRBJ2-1	CASTQSENNEQFF	TGTGCCAGCACCCAAAGCGAGAACAATGAGCAGTTCTTC
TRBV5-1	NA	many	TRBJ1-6	CASSLATAGGSPLHF	TGCGCCAGCAGCTTGGCAACGGCCGGGGGATCACCCCTCCACTTT
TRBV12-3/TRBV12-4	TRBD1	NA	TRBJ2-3	CASNRPGQGIPDTQYF	TGTGCCAGCAATAGGCCGGGACAGGGGATTCCCGATACGCAGTATTTT
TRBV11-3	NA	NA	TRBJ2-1	CASSLWAEVGSYNEQFF	TGTGCCAGCAGCTTATGGGCGGAGGTGGGCTCCTACAATGAGCAGTTCTTC
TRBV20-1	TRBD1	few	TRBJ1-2	CSATAGQVYGYTF	TGCAGTGCTACAGCGGGACAGGTCTATGGCTACACCTTC
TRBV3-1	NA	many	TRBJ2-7	CASSQGGKAYF	TGTGCCAGCAGCCAAGGAGGGAAAGCGTACTTC
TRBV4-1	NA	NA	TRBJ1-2	CASSQGSGTGYTF	TGCGCCAGCAGCCAAGGCTCGGGGACGGGCTACACCTTC
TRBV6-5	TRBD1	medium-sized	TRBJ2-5	CASSGTDQETQYF	TGTGCCAGCAGTGGGACAGACCAAGAGACCCAGTACTTC
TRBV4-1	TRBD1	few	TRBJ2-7	CASSNIRTGETYEQYF	TGCGCAAGCAGCAACATACGGACAGGGGAAACCTACGAGCAGTACTTC
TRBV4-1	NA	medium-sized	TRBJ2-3	CASSQDPQVGDTQYF	TGCGCCAGCAGCCAAGATCCGCAGGTTGGGGATACGCAGTATTTT
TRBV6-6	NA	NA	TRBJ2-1	CAGSYSAAACYNEQFF	TGTGCTGGCAGTTACTCTGCGGCGGCCTGTTACAATGAGCAGTTCTTC
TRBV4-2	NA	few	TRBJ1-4	CASSQADGTNEKLFF	TGTGCCAGCAGCCAAGCTGACGGAACTAATGAAAAACTGTTTTTT
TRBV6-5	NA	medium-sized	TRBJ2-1	CASSYSAGNEQFF	TGTGCCAGCAGTTACTCTGCAGGGAATGAGCAGTTCTTC
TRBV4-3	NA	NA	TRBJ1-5	CASSQDLGEPQHF	TGCGCCAGCAGCCAAGATTTGGGGGAGCCCCAGCATTTT
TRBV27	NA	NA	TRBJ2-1	CASVRKRYNEQFF	TGTGCCAGCGTAAGGAAAAGGTACAATGAGCAGTTCTTC